This TCR beta chain is from a study of spatial heterogeneity in lung cancer. About the research overall: Alpha-chain sequences were consistently detected in smaller numbers than beta-chain sequences.

At least ten counts were recorded for this clonotype. This beta chain represents an off-target read in a library built for alpha chains; its size is of limited meaning. Time point given: sample taken at primary tumor resection. The authors sequenced whole RNA from tumor, nontumor lung or frozen PBMC without sorting. CDR1 DFQATT and CDR2 SNEGSKA come from the germline V gene (reference sequence). Unmatched junction bases numbered 12, after V lost 6 bases and J lost 7 bases. The CDR3 sequence is 15 residues long. TCRdb called the 5' RACE reads again in MiXCR, with one record for every CDR3 protein. The sample gives under 8,000 distinct CDR3 sequences, about 3.7% of which show up once; 20% to 30% is in the top ten.

This TCR was sampled from a female donor with early-stage non-small cell lung cancer. The chain combines TRBV20-1 with TRBJ1-4; 9 bases match TRBD1. The sample here was normal lung tissue next to the tumor, taken at surgery. CDR3 DNA: TGCAGTGCAATACCCCGGGACAGGGCTCGTGAAAAACTGTTTTTT. Translated, it gives CSAIPRDRAREKLFF.